This T cell receptor beta chain is from a study of CD8+CD57+ T cells in acquired aplastic anemia. Per germline, CDR1 MDHEN and CDR2 SYDVKM. The CDR3 is 15 amino acids. V lost 6 bases to trimming and J lost 0 bases; unmatched junction nucleotides: 7. Ten or more counts support this clonotype. Investigators profiled TCR beta VDJ and CDR3 from genomic DNA template. Each CDR3 protein is one row after TCRdb ran MiXCR on the reads. Of about 200,000 distinct CDR3 sequences in the sample, less than 75% were seen once. Previously, flow cytometry had revealed CD8+CD57+ cell expansion in the patients chosen for sequencing.

The sample was sorted CD4+, CD8+, or CD8+CD57+ T cells (not recorded which) from PBMCs. The receptor's source is a human donor with aplastic anemia. This chain connects TRBV28 to TRBJ2-7, with TRBD1 identical over 8 bases. The CDR3, as DNA: TGTGCCAGCAGGCAGGACAGGGCGAGCTCCTACGAGCAGTACTTC. It yields the protein CASRQDRASSYEQYF.